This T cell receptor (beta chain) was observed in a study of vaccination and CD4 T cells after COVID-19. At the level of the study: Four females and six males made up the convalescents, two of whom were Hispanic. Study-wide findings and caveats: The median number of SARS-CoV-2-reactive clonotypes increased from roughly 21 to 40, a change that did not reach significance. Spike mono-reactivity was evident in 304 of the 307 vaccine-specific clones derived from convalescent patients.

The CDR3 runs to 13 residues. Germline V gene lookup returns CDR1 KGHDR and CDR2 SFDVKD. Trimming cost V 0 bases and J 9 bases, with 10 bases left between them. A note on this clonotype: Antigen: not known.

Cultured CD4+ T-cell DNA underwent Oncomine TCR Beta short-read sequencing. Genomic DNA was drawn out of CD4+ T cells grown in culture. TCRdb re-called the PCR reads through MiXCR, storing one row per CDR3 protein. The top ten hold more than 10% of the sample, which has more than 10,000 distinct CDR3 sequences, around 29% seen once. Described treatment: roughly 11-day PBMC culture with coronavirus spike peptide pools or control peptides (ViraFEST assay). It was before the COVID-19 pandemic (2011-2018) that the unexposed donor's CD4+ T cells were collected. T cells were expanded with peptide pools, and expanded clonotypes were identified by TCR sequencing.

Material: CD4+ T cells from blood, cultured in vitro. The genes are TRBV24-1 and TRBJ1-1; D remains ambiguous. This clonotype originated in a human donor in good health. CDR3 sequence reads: CATSDLSTAKAFF. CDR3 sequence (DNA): TGTGCCACCAGTGATTTGAGTACAGCCAAAGCTTTCTTT.